This entry lists 21 T cell receptor beta chains sequenced from one sample in a study of control samples from healthy donors and cancer patients. TCRdb's table, derived via immunoSEQ multiplex PCR, lists solely in-frame clones and lacks some. The sample lists 100,000 to 150,000 clones; around 90% were seen once. Sequencing input: blood. The receptors shown here come from a man younger than 30 in good health.

The chain employs TRBV5-3 and TRBJ2-5; no firm D call. TRBV5-3 is filed as an ORF, its function uncertain. This CDR3 region has 14 residues. V lost 4 bases, J lost 4 bases, and 14 bases lay in between. The chain's CDR3 is CARSPGPLGETQYF. Here the CDR3 DNA reads TGTGCCAGAAGCCCCGGGCCGCTAGGAGAGACCCAGTACTTC.

The genes are TRBV7-6 and TRBJ2-5; D may match TRBD1 or TRBD2 (5 bases each). Germline V gene data show CDR1 as SGHVS and CDR2 as FNYEAQ. V was cut by 1 base and J by 5 bases, with 8 bases left in between. This CDR3 is 13 amino acids long. Here the CDR3 DNA reads TGTGCCAGCAGCTTAGATTGGGGGGAGACCCAGTACTTC. Translated: CASSLDWGETQYF.

The J gene is TRBJ2-5, the V gene TRBV6-7, with D tentatively TRBD1 or TRBD2 (5 bases each). TRBV6-7 has ORF status, its function being uncertain. Trimming removed 3 bases from V and 3 bases from J, with 14 bases in between. CDR3 length equals 15 residues. CDR3 nucleotide sequence: TGTGCCAGCAGTTATTTGGGGGATACGGAAGAGACCCAGTACTTC. This encodes CASSYLGDTEETQYF.

The chain carries TRBV18 and TRBJ1-4; TRBD1 agrees at 7 bases. Trimming cost V 4 bases and J 3 bases; bases outside gene matches: 5. Germline V gene data show CDR1 as KGHSH and CDR2 as LQKENI. CDR3 size: 15 residues. The CDR3, as DNA: TGTGCCAGCTCACTTAACAGGGGATCTAATGAAAAACTGTTTTTT. Translating it yields CASSLNRGSNEKLFF.

In its sample, this clone was seen once. This chain's CDR3 is CASSQGVWAGELFF. DNA of the CDR3: TGTGCCAGCAGCCAAGGGGTCTGGGCCGGGGAGCTGTTTTTT. The chain links TRBV3-1 (or the pseudogene TRBV3-2) to TRBJ2-2; the D is unclear. This CDR3 is built from 14 residues. V lost 1 base and J 6 bases, leaving 9 bases between the germline ends. From germline, CDR1 is LGHDT and CDR2 YNNKEL (reference sequence).

CDR3 bases: TGTGCCAGCAGCGAAGAGGGGTTAGGGGAAAAACTGTTTTTT. It is translated as CASSEEGLGEKLFF. This sequence joins TRBV9 and TRBJ1-4, with D maybe TRBD1 (5 bases). This CDR3 comprises 14 residues. The germline V gene has CDR1 SGDLS and CDR2 YYNGEE. The V end lost 3 bases, the J end lost 8 bases, and 14 bases lay between the germline ends. Full variable domain (rest looked up from reference TRBV9 and TRBJ1-4): DSGVTQTPKHLITATGQRVTLRCSPRSGDLSVYWYQQSLDQGLQFLIQYYNGEERAKGNILERFSAQQFPDLHSELNLSSLELGDSALYFCASSEEGLGEKLFFGSGTQLSVL.

The J gene is TRBJ2-6, the V gene TRBV9; D gene ambiguous. With 0 bases removed from V and 0 bases from J, the gap between germline ends came to 10 bases. CDR1 SGDLS and CDR2 YYNGEE come from the germline V gene. CDR3 length: 17 residues. The CDR3 protein is CASSVGQVNSGANVLTF. The CDR3 nucleotides read TGTGCCAGCAGCGTAGGGCAGGTCAACTCTGGGGCCAACGTCCTGACTTTC.

The chain carries TRBV15 and TRBJ2-7; possibly TRBD1 for D (6 bases). This CDR3 has 15 amino acids. CDR1 LNHNV and CDR2 YYDKDF come from the germline V gene (reference sequence). Trimming stripped 6 bases from V and 5 bases from J, with 20 bases between. This CDR3 reads CATSKGESLWNEQYF. The CDR3 region has the DNA TGTGCCACCAGTAAGGGGGAAAGTCTATGGAACGAGCAGTACTTC.

In nucleotides, the CDR3 is TGTGCCAGCAGTTCACAGGGAGGAACTGGAAACACCATATATTTT. Protein product: CASSSQGGTGNTIYF. The chain combines TRBV28 with TRBJ1-3, with D tentatively TRBD1 (6 bases). CDR1 and CDR2 (germline): MDHEN, SYDVKM. Trimming left V 4 bases short and J 2 bases short, with 12 bases between. The CDR3 loop spans 15 amino acids.

The V gene is TRBV7-9, the J gene TRBJ2-7; 11 bases align to TRBD1. This CDR3 has 15 amino acids. Germline CDR1 is SEHNR and CDR2 is FQNEAQ (reference sequence). V was pared by 4 bases and J by 7 bases, with 9 bases of the junction left unmatched. The DNA for the CDR3 is TGTGCCAGCAGCTCCCGGGACAGGGGGATGGGGGAGCAGTACGTC. The encoded protein is CASSSRDRGMGEQYV.

The V and J genes are TRBV5-5 and TRBJ2-1, with D unclear. This CDR3 is 12 amino acids long. V lost 4 bases to trimming and J lost 4 bases, with 6 bases between them. Germline-derived CDR1 and CDR2 are SGHKS and YYEKEE (reference sequence). This chain's CDR3 is CASSAGYNEQFF. As DNA, the CDR3 is TGTGCCAGCAGCGCCGGATACAATGAGCAGTTCTTC.

This clone was seen a handful of times. The J gene is TRBJ2-7, the V gene TRBV12-1. TRBV12-1 is given as a pseudogene. CDR3 length: 13 residues. CDR3 protein: CASSFDLMGEQYV. CDR3 DNA: TGTGCCAGCAGCTTCGACCTTATGGGGGAGCAGTACGTC.

This chain joins TRBV4-1 and TRBJ1-4; D uncertain. Germline values: CDR1 MGHRA, CDR2 YSYEKL. V lost 2 bases to trimming and J lost 4 bases, with 17 bases between them. The CDR3 extends over 17 amino acids. The CDR3 region is CASSQTPPEDGNEKLFF. The DNA for the CDR3 is TGCGCCAGCAGCCAAACCCCTCCGGAGGACGGTAATGAAAAACTGTTTTTT.

This clone was observed once. The chain is built from TRBV30 and TRBJ2-1, with unresolved D. The CDR3 spans 12 residues. The germline CDR1 and CDR2 sequences are GTSNPN and SVGIG (reference sequence). The V end was cut by 4 bases, the J end by 6 bases, with 10 bases between. CDR3 nucleotides: TGTGCCTGGACCGAGGTAGCCAATGAGCAGTTCTTC. Its protein product is CAWTEVANEQFF.

The genes are TRBV7-2 and TRBJ2-1, with a possible D match to TRBD2 (6 bases). From germline, CDR1 is SGHTA and CDR2 FQGNSA. V was cut by 1 base and J by 7 bases, with 11 bases left in between. The CDR3 runs to 14 residues. The CDR3 region has the DNA TGTGCCAGCAGCTTAGTGGGGGAGGCAAATGAGCAGTTCTTC. It specifies CASSLVGEANEQFF.

The chain is built from TRBV3-1 (or the pseudogene TRBV3-2) and TRBJ1-4, with a weak D call TRBD1 (5 bases). The CDR3 extends over 14 amino acids. Germline CDR1 LGHDT, CDR2 YNNKEL (reference sequence). V lost 2 bases, J lost 8 bases, and 12 bases lay in between. This chain's CDR3 is CASSQKRQFEKLFF. The CDR3 region has the DNA TGTGCCAGCAGCCAAAAGCGACAGTTCGAAAAACTGTTTTTT.

The V call is TRBV24-1, the J call TRBJ1-3, with D possibly TRBD1 on 5 matching bases. Looked up from germline, CDR1 is KGHDR and CDR2 is SFDVKD. This CDR3 region has 15 residues. V was clipped by 1 base and J by 4 bases, with 10 bases between them. CDR3 in DNA: TGTGCCACCAGTGATTTCCCAGGGTCCGGAAACACCATATATTTT. It codes for CATSDFPGSGNTIYF.

The chain uses TRBV10-3 and TRBJ1-1; 9 positions agree with TRBD1. V trimming: 1 base; J trimming: 7 bases; junction bases outside the gene matches: 4. This CDR3 has 14 amino acids. Germline CDR1 reads ENHRY; CDR2 reads SYGVKD. DNA for the CDR3: TGTGCCATCAGTGAGTTACAGGGGGCTGGTGAAGCTTTCTTT. Its protein is CAISELQGAGEAFF.

This chain uses TRBV4-1 with TRBJ2-3, with 8 bases fitting TRBD2. The CDR3 has 17 amino acids. Germline CDR1 MGHRA, CDR2 YSYEKL. With V trimmed by 4 bases and J by 1 base, 10 bases remained unmatched. The CDR3 reads CASSRAGGLRGTDTQYF. In DNA form, the CDR3 reads TGCGCCAGCAGCCGGGCGGGGGGCCTTAGGGGCACAGATACGCAGTATTTT.

The chain employs TRBV7-2 and TRBJ1-5, with a possible D match to TRBD1 (6 bases). Trimming stripped 5 bases from V and 0 bases from J, with 11 bases between. There are 15 residues in the CDR3. Germline V CDR1 and CDR2: SGHTA, FQGNSA. The CDR3 DNA sequence: TGTGCCAGCAGCCCCAGGGGATATAGCAATCAGCCCCAGCATTTT. As protein: CASSPRGYSNQPQHF. The whole variable domain, remainder taken from reference TRBV7-2 and TRBJ1-5, is GAGVSQSPSNKVTEKGKDVELRCDPISGHTALYWYRQSLGQGLEFLIYFQGNSAPDKSGLPSDRFSAERTGGSVSTLTIQRTQQEDSAVYLCASSPRGYSNQPQHFGDGTRLSIL.

The V gene is TRBV5-8, the J gene TRBJ2-1; weak D call: TRBD1 (6 bases). This CDR3 is 15 amino acids long. Trimming cost V 6 bases and J 2 bases, with 15 bases left between them. The germline V gene has CDR1 SGHTS and CDR2 YDEGEE. The CDR3 here is CASTLQGSAYNEQFF. The CDR3 DNA is TGTGCCAGCACCCTTCAGGGGTCCGCCTACAATGAGCAGTTCTTC.